This TCR beta chain derives from a study of blood T cell repertoires in COVID-19. Study at large: Sites across the United States, Italy and Spain contributed samples from acute and convalescent COVID-19. Sources were T cells, B-cell-depleted T cells, or PBMCs; the material itself was cDNA or gDNA.

V lost 5 bases and J lost 5, with 12 bases in between. The CDR3 runs to 14 residues. Germline V gives CDR1 KGHDR, CDR2 SFDVKD. As processed by the authors: Estimation of nucleated cell counts relied on the amplification of reference gene primers. Method: immunoSEQ multiplex PCR; TCRdb's copy keeps in-frame clones and lacks some. D and trimming were read from the DNA, whereas the V and J calls and clone size are those reported in that table. The sample carries approximately 280,000 clones, approximately 90% recorded once. This clone appeared a few times. Material for sequencing was peripheral blood. The sequence came from a man in his forties with acute or convalescent COVID-19. The V call is TRBV24-1, the J call TRBJ2-1, with D unresolved. Here the CDR3 DNA reads TGTGCCACCAGTGGGTACGACACCGACAATGAGCAGTTCTTC. Residues: CATSGYDTDNEQFF.